The text below deals with one TCR beta chain. In germline, CDR1 is SGHTA, CDR2 FQGNSA. V dropped 5 bases and J dropped 1; count of bases not matched to a gene: 7. CDR3 length equals 16 residues. Cohort 3 recovered donors had two negative PCRs, clearance, or symptom resolution. The data were obtained in a study of blood T cell repertoires in COVID-19. Repertoires were generated with immunoSEQ multiplex PCR, while TCRdb's copy carries only in-frame clones and drops some. The sample consists of fewer than 200,000 clones, about 88% of them appearing once. The chain joins TRBV7-2 to TRBJ2-2, with TRBD2 matching 7 bases. The sequence was collected from a man in his fifties or sixties who had recovered from COVID-19. Sequencing input: PBMCs or T cells enriched from blood (not recorded which). This chain's CDR3 is CASSHERGLNTGELFF. For the CDR3, the DNA is TGTGCCAGCAGCCATGAGCGGGGCCTGAACACCGGGGAGCTGTTTTTT. The whole variable domain, filled in from reference TRBV7-2 and TRBJ2-2, reads GAGVSQSPSNKVTEKGKDVELRCDPISGHTALYWYRQSLGQGLEFLIYFQGNSAPDKSGLPSDRFSAERTGGSVSTLTIQRTQQEDSAVYLCASSHERGLNTGELFFGEGSRLTVL.